The clone carrying this TCR beta chain has a handful of counts. Sorted cells reached over 95% purity in every population. The source of the sample is a study of beta chain features in type 1 diabetes. Study-level information: Age, gender and cell yields were alike across patients and healthy donors.

After removal of 4 bases from V and 8 bases from J, the junction contained 10 bases not matched to a gene. The CDR3 is 14 residues long. CDR1 and CDR2 from the germline V gene are SGHAT and FQNNGV. The sequenced template was cDNA made from the entire isolated RNA. Sequenced by immunoSEQ multiplex PCR; TCRdb stores in-frame clones only, minus some. Of 310,000 or so clones listed, 8% were seen once; the top ten hold less than 0.5%. The sample was central memory CD4+ T cells from blood. The TCR sequence derives from a woman younger than 30 in good health. The chain uses TRBV11-2 and TRBJ1-2; the match to TRBD1 covers 7 bases. The CDR3 DNA is TGTGCCAGCAGCTCGGCGGACAGGATCGGGGGCTACACCTTC. Translating it yields CASSSADRIGGYTF. Using reference TRBV11-2 and TRBJ1-2 for the parts outside the CDR3, the full variable domain is EAGVAQSPRYKIIEKRQSVAFWCNPISGHATLYWYQQILGQGPKLLIQFQNNGVVDDSQLPKDRFSAERLKGVDSTLKIQPAKLEDSAVYLCASSSADRIGGYTFGSGTRLTVV.